This T cell receptor (beta chain) is from a study of tumor-infiltrating lymphocytes in primary liver carcinoma. The researchers produced TCR beta cDNA from roughly 550 ng total RNA with a constant-region primer. ARM-PCR, slightly modified, supplied the TCR beta libraries through three nested multiplex PCR rounds. Primers for the first two PCR rounds were TRBV1-TRBV30 forward primers and a C-beta reverse primer (roughly 9 cycles per round). TCRdb analysed the multiplex PCR reads with MiXCR anew, one entry per CDR3 protein. In the table there are 75,000 to 80,000 distinct CDR3 sequences, about 75% of which are singletons. Whole-study results and caveats: Tumor region pairs shared more overlap than did tumor-adjacent and tumor-blood pairs. Tumors and blood were compared for top-250-clone fraction, and tumors had the significantly higher value (p = 0.039).

The CDR3 is 12 amino acids. The germline V gene encodes CDR1 SQVTM and CDR2 ANQGSEA. Co-extraction yielded RNA and DNA from approximately 22-30 mg of unsorted bulk tissue. In the case of this clonotype: Its antigen is unknown. A read error may produce the germline difference seen at one junction end.

This TCR was sampled from a man in his forties with primary liver carcinoma and hepatitis B virus infection. J is TRBJ2-7 and V is TRBV29-1, with a tentative D call TRBD1 (5 bases). Source material: tumor-adjacent normal liver tissue. CDR3 coding DNA: TGCAGCGTTCGTCAGGGAAGGAAAGAGCAGTATTTC. Its protein is CSVRQGRKEQYF.